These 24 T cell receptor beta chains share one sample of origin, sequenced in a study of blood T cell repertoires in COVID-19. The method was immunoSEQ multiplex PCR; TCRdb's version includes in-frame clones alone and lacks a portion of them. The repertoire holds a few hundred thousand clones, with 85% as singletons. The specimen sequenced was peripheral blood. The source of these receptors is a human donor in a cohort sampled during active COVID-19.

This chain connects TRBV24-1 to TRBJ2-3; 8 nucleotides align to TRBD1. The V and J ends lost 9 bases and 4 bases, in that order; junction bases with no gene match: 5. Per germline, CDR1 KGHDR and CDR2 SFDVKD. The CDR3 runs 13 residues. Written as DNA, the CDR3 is TGTGCCACCGGATCGACAGGGGCAGATACGCAGTATTTT. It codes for CATGSTGADTQYF.

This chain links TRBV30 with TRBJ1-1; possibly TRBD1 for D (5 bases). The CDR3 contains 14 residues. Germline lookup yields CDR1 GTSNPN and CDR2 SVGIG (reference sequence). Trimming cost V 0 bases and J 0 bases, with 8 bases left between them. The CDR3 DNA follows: TGTGCCTGGAGTGTTGGGGCCGTGAACACTGAAGCTTTCTTT. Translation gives CAWSVGAVNTEAFF.

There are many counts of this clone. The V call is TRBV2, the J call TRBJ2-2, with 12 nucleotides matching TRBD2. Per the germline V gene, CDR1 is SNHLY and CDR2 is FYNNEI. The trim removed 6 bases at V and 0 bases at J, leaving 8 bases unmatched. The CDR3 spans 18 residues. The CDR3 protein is CASRGLAGGGPNTGELFF. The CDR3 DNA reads TGTGCCAGCAGGGGACTAGCGGGTGGCGGGCCGAACACCGGGGAGCTGTTTTTT.

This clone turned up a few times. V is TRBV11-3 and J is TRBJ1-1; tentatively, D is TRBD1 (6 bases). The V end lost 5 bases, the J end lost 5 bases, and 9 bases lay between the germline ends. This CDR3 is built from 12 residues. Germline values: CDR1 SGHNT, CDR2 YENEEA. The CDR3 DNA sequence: TGTGCCAGCAGCCAACAGGGAACTGAAGCTTTCTTT. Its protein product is CASSQQGTEAFF.

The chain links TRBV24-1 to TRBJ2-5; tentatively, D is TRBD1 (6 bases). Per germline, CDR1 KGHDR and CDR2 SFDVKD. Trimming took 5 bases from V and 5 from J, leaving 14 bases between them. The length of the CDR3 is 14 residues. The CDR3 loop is CATSGGRVSETQYF. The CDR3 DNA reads TGTGCCACCAGTGGGGGGCGTGTTTCGGAGACCCAGTACTTC.

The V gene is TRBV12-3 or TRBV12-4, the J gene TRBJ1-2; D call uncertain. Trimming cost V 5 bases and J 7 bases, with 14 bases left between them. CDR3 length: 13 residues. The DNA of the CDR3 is TGTGCCAGCAGTCTAACGGGTCCTAGTGGCTACACCTTC. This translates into CASSLTGPSGYTF.

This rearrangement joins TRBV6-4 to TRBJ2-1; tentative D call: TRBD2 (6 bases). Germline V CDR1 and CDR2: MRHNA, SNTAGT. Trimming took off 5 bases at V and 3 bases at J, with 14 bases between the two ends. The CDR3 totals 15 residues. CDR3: CASSKRGDLYNEQFF. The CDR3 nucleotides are TGTGCCAGCAGTAAACGCGGGGACCTCTACAATGAGCAGTTCTTC.

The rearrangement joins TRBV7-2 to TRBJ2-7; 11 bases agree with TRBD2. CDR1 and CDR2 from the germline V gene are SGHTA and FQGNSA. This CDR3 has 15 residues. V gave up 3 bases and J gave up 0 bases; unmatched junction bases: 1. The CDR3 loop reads CASSFLAGGSYEQYF. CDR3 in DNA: TGTGCCAGCAGCTTCCTAGCGGGGGGCTCCTACGAGCAGTACTTC.

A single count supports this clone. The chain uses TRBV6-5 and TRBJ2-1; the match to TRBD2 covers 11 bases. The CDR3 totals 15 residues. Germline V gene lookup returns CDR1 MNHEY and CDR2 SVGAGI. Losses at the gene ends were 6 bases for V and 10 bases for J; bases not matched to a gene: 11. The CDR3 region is CASSFSGGAGSEQFF. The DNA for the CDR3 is TGTGCCAGCAGCTTTAGCGGGGGGGCGGGATCGGAGCAGTTCTTC.

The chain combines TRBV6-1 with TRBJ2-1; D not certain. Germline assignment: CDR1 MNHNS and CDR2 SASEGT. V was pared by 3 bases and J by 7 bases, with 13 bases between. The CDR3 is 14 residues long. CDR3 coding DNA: TGTGCCAGCAGTGACGGTGCACTCACTAATGAGCAGTTCTTC. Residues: CASSDGALTNEQFF.

The CDR3 DNA follows: TGTGCCAGTAGTATACAGGGTTGGAGCAACGAGCAGTACTTC. It yields the protein CASSIQGWSNEQYF. The rearrangement links TRBV19 to TRBJ2-7; TRBD1 is a possible D gene (5 bases). Between the trimmed V and J ends, which lost 2 bases and 5 bases, there was a span of 13 bases. The length of the CDR3 is 14 residues. The germline V gene encodes CDR1 LNHDA and CDR2 SQIVND (reference sequence). Full variable domain (missing parts from reference TRBV19 and TRBJ2-7): DGGITQSPKYLFRKEGQNVTLSCEQNLNHDAMYWYRQDPGQGLRLIYYSQIVNDFQKGDIAEGYSVSREKKESFPLTVTSAQKNPTAFYLCASSIQGWSNEQYFGPGTRLTVT.

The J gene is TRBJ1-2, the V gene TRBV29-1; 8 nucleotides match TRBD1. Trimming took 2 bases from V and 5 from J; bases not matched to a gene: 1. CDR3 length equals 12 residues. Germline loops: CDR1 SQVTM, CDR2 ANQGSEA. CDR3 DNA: TGCAGCGTTGAAAGGACAGGGTATGGCTACACCTTC. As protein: CSVERTGYGYTF.

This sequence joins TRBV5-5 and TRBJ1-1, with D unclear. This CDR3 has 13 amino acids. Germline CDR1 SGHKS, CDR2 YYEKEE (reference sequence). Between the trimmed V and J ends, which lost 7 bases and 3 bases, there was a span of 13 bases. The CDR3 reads CASLFARDTEAFF. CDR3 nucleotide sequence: TGTGCCAGCCTTTTTGCCCGGGACACTGAAGCTTTCTTT.

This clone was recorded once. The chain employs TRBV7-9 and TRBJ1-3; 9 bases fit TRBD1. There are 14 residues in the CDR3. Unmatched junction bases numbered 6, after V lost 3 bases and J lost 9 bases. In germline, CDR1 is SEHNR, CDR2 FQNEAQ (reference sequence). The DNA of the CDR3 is TGTGCCAGCAGCTTCATGGACAGGGGCACCACCATATATTTT. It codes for CASSFMDRGTTIYF.

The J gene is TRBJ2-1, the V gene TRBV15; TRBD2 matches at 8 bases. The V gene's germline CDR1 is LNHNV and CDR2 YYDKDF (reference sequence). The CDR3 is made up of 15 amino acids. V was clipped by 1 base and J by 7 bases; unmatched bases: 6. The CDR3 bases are TGTGCCACCAGCAGAGCACGAACTAGCGGAAATGAGCAGTTCTTC. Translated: CATSRARTSGNEQFF.

CDR3 nucleotide sequence: TGCGCCAGCAGCCAACCGACGACAGGGCGGAATGAGCAGTTCTTC. Amino acids: CASSQPTTGRNEQFF. This rearrangement joins TRBV4-1 to TRBJ2-1; TRBD1 aligns across 7 bases. The CDR3 length is 15 residues. With 2 bases clipped from V and 7 bases from J, the junction kept 8 bases outside the gene matches. In germline, CDR1 is MGHRA, CDR2 YSYEKL.

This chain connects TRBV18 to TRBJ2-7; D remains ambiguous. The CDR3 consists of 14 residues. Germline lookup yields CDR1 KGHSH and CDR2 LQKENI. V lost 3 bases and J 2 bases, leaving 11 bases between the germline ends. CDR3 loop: CASSPRSQTYEQYF. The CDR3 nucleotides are TGTGCCAGCTCACCTCGCTCGCAGACCTACGAGCAGTACTTC.

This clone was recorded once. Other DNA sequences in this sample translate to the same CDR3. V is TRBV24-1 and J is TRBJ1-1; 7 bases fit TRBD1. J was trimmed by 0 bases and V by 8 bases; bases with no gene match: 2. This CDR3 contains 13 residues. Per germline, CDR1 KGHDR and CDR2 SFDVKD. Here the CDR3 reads CATKQGLNTEAFF. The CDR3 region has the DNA TGTGCCACCAAACAGGGGCTGAACACTGAAGCTTTCTTT.

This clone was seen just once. Here the CDR3 reads CASSPSAGANVLTF. Written as DNA, the CDR3 is TGTGCCAGCAGCCCCTCAGCTGGGGCCAACGTCCTGACTTTC. V gene TRBV11-3 combines with J gene TRBJ2-6; no definite D call. Germline CDR1 SGHNT, CDR2 YENEEA. This CDR3 region has 14 residues. The V gene lost 5 bases and the J gene lost 2 bases, with 7 bases spanning the gap.

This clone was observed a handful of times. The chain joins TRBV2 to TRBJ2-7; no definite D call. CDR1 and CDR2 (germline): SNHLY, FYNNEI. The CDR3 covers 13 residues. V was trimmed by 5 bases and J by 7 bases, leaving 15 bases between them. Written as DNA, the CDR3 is TGTGCCAGCAGTCTAAGTTTCGTCGGTGAGCAGTACTTC. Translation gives CASSLSFVGEQYF.

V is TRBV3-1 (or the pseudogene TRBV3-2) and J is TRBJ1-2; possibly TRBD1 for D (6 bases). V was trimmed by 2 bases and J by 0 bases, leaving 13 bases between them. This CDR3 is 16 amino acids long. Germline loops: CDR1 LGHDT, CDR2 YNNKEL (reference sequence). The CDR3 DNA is TGTGCCAGCAGCCAAAACAGGGTAGTAACTAACTATGGCTACACCTTC. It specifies CASSQNRVVTNYGYTF.

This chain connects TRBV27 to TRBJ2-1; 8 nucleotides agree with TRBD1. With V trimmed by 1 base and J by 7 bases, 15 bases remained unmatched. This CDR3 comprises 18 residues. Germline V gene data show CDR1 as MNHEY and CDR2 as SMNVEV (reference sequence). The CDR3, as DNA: TGTGCCAGCAGTTTATATCCTCCGGGACAGGTTTTTTGGAATGAGCAGTTCTTC. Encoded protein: CASSLYPPGQVFWNEQFF.

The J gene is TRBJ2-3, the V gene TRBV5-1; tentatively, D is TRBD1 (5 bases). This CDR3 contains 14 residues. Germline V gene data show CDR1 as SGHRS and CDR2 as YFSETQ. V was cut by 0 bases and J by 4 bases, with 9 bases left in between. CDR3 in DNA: TGCGCCAGCAGCTTGGTCAAAGGGGCAGATACGCAGTATTTT. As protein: CASSLVKGADTQYF.

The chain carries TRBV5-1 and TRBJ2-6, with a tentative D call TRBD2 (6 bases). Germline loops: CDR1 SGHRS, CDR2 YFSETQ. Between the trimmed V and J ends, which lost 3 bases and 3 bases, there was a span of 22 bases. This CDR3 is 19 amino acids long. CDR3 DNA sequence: TGCGCCAGCAGCTATCAGCGGGCTCCACTCCGGGATGGGGCCAACGTCCTGACTTTC. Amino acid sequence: CASSYQRAPLRDGANVLTF. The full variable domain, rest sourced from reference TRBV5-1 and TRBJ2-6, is KAGVTQTPRYLIKTRGQQVTLSCSPISGHRSVSWYQQTPGQGLQFLFEYFSETQRNKGNFPGRFSGRQFSNSRSEMNVSTLELGDSALYLCASSYQRAPLRDGANVLTFGAGSRLTVL.